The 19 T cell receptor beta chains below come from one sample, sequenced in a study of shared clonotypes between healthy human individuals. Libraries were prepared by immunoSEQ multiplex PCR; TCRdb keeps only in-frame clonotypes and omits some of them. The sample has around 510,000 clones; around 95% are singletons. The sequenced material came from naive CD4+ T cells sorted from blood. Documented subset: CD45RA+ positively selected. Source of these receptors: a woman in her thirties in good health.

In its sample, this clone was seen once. The CDR3 coding sequence is TGTGCCAGCAGGTGGTCGGGGAACAATGAGCAGTTCTTC. Its translation is CASRWSGNNEQFF. This chain links TRBV6-1 with TRBJ2-1; TRBD2 is a possible D gene (5 bases). The CDR3 is made up of 13 amino acids. The germline CDR1 and CDR2 sequences are MNHNS and SASEGT. V was trimmed by 6 bases and J by 5 bases, leaving 11 bases between them.

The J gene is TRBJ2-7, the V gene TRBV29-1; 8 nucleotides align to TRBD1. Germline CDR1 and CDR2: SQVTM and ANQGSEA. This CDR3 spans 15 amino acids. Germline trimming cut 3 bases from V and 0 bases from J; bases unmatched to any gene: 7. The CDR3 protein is CSVELGDRSSYEQYF. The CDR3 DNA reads TGCAGCGTTGAGTTGGGGGACAGGAGCTCCTACGAGCAGTACTTC.

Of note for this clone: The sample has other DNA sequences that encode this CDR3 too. CDR3 loop: CASSLGTGYYGYTF. DNA for the CDR3: TGTGCCAGCAGTTTGGGGACAGGTTACTATGGCTACACCTTC. The chain is built from TRBV28 and TRBJ1-2; 8 bases align to TRBD1. The ends lost 3 bases at V and 3 bases at J; junction bases unmatched: 3. The CDR3 spans 14 residues. CDR1 and CDR2 (germline): MDHEN, SYDVKM.

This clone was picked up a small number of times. In DNA form, the CDR3 reads TGTGCCAGCGCGGACAGGTACACCGGGGAGCTGTTTTTT. It yields the protein CASADRYTGELFF. This sequence joins TRBV19 and TRBJ2-2, with TRBD1 matching over 7 bases. The CDR3 covers 13 residues. The junction had 4 bases not matched to a gene; V was cut back by 9 bases and J by 3 bases. Germline CDR1 LNHDA, CDR2 SQIVND (reference sequence).

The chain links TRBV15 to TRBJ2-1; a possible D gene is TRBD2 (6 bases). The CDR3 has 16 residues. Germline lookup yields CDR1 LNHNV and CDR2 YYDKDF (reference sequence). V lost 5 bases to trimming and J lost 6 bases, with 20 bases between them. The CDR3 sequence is CATSGEDGLVSNEQFF. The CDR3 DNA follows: TGTGCCACCAGCGGGGAGGATGGACTGGTATCCAATGAGCAGTTCTTC.

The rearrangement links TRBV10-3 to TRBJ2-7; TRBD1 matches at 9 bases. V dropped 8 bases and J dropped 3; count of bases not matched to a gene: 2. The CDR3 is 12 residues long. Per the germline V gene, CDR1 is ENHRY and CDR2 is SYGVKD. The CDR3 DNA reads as TGTGCCATCGGGACAGGGCTCTACGAGCAGTACTTC. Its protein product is CAIGTGLYEQYF.

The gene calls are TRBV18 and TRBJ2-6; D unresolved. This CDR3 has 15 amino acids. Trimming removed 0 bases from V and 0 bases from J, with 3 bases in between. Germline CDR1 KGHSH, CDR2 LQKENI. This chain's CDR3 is CASSPPGSGANVLTF. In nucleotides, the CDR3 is TGTGCCAGCTCACCACCCGGCTCTGGGGCCAACGTCCTGACTTTC.

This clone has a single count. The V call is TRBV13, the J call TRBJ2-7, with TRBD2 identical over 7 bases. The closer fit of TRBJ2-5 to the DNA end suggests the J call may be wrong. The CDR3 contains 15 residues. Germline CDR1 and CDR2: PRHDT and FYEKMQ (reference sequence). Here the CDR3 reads CASSHWGEGRETQYF. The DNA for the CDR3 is TGTGCCAGCAGCCACTGGGGGGAGGGCCGAGAGACCCAGTACTTC.

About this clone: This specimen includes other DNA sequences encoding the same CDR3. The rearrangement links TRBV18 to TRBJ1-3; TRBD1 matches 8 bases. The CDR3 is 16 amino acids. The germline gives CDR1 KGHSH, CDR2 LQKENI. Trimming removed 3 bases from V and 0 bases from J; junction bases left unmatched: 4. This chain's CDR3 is CASSPSGTGSGNTIYF. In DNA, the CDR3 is TGTGCCAGCTCACCCTCCGGGACAGGCTCTGGAAACACCATATATTTT.

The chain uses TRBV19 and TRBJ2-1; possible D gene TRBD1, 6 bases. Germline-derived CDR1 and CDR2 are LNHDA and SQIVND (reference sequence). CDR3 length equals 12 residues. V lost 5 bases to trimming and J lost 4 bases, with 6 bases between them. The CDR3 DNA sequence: TGTGCCAGTAGTGACAGGTACAATGAGCAGTTCTTC. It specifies CASSDRYNEQFF.

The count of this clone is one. The CDR3 loop reads CASSLGGEEEKLFF. For the CDR3, the DNA is TGTGCCAGCAGTTTAGGAGGGGAGGAAGAAAAACTGTTTTTT. This rearrangement joins TRBV28 to TRBJ1-4; perhaps TRBD1 as D (5 bases). CDR3 length: 14 residues. Between the trimmed V and J ends, which lost 2 bases and 8 bases, there was a span of 12 bases. Germline CDR1 MDHEN, CDR2 SYDVKM.

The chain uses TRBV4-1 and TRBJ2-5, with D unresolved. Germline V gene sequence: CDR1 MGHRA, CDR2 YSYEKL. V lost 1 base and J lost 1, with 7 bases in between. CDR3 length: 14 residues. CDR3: CASSQGNSQETQYF. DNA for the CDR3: TGCGCCAGCAGCCAAGGGAATAGCCAAGAGACCCAGTACTTC.

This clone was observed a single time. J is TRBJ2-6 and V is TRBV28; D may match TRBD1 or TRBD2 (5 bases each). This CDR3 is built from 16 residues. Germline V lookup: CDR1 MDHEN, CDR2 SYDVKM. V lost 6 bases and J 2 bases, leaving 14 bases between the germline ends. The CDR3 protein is CASSRWDGAGANVLTF. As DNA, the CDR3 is TGTGCCAGCAGCCGATGGGACGGCGCTGGGGCCAACGTCCTGACTTTC. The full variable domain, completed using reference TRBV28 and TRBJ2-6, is DVKVTQSSRYLVKRTGEKVFLECVQDMDHENMFWYRQDPGLGLRLIYFSYDVKMKEKGDIPEGYSVSREKKERFSLILESASTNQTSMYLCASSRWDGAGANVLTFGAGSRLTVL.

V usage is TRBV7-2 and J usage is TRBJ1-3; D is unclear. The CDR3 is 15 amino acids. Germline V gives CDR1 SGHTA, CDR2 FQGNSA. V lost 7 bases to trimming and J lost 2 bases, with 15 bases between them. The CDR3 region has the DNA TGTGCCAGCAACACCCTAGGCGGGGCTGGAAACACCATATATTTT. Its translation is CASNTLGGAGNTIYF.

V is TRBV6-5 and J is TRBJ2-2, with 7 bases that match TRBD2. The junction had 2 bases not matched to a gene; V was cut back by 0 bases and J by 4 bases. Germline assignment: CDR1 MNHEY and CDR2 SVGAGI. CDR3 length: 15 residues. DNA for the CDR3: TGTGCCAGCAGTTACTCTGGGGGGGTCACCGGGGAGCTGTTTTTT. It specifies CASSYSGGVTGELFF.

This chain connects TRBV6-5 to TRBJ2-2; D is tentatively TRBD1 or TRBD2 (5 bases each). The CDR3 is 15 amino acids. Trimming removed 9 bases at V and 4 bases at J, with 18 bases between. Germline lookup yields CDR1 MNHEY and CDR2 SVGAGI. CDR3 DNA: TGTGCCAGTAGCCCGGATCAGGGACCCACCGGGGAGCTGTTTTTT. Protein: CASSPDQGPTGELFF.

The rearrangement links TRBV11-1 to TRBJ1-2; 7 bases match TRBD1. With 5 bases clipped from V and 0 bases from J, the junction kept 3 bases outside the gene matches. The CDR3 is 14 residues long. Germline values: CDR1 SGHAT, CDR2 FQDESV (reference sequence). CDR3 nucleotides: TGTGCCAGCAGCCCTGGGACAGCTAACTATGGCTACACCTTC. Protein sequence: CASSPGTANYGYTF. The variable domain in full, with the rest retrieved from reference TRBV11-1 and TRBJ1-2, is EAEVAQSPRYKITEKSQAVAFWCDPISGHATLYWYRQILGQGPELLVQFQDESVVDDSQLPKDRFSAERLKGVDSTLKIQPAELGDSAMYLCASSPGTANYGYTFGSGTRLTVV.

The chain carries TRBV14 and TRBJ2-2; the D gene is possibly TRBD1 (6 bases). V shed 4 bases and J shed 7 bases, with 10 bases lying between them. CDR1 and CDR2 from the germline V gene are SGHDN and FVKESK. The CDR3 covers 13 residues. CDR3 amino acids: CASSRNRVGELFF. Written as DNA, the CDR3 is TGTGCCAGCAGCCGGAACAGGGTCGGGGAGCTGTTTTTT.

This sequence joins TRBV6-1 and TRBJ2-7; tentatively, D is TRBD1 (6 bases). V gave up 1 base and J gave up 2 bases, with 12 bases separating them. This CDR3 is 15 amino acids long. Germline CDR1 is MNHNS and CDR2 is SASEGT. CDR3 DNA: TGTGCCAGCAGTGAAGAGCCAGGGGCCCCCTACGAGCAGTACTTC. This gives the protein CASSEEPGAPYEQYF.